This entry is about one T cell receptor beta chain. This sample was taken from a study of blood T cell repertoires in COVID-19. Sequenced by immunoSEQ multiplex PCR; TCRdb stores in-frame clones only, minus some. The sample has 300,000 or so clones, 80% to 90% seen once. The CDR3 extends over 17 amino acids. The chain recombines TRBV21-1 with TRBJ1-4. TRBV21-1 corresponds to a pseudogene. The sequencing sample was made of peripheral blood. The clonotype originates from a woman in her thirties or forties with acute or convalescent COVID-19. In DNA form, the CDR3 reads TGTGCCAGCAGCAATGATCCAGAAGGAGGAAAAAATGAAAAACTGTTTTTT. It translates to CASSNDPEGGKNEKLFF.